The sequence of this TCR beta chain was determined in a study of T cell responses to AZD1222 COVID-19 vaccine. Study-wide context: Both about-4-week and about-12-week second-dose recipients were combined.

Points on this clone: What it binds is unknown.

Study-wide results and caveats: Among vaccine-associated CD4 TCRs, coverage spanned spike, with dominance at 160-218 and 743-854. Spike-specific TCR breadth rose after two AZD1222 doses, and depth rose as well. Donors skewed white British and female; clonal diversity was possibly underestimated.

Libraries were prepared by immunoSEQ multiplex PCR; TCRdb keeps only in-frame clonotypes and omits some of them. In the table there are 160,000 or so clones, approximately 90% of which are singletons. The CDR3 contains 15 residues. Looked up from germline, CDR1 is MNHEY and CDR2 is SVGAGI. The V and J ends lost 5 bases and 0 bases respectively, with 8 bases between them. This chain uses TRBV6-5 with TRBJ2-6, with D perhaps TRBD1 (6 bases). Sequenced here: peripheral blood, sampled on day 0 of AZD1222 vaccination. The receptor comes from an adult in good health. The CDR3 is CASSTGNSGANVLTF. The CDR3 DNA reads TGTGCCAGCAGTACAGGGAACTCTGGGGCCAACGTCCTGACTTTC.